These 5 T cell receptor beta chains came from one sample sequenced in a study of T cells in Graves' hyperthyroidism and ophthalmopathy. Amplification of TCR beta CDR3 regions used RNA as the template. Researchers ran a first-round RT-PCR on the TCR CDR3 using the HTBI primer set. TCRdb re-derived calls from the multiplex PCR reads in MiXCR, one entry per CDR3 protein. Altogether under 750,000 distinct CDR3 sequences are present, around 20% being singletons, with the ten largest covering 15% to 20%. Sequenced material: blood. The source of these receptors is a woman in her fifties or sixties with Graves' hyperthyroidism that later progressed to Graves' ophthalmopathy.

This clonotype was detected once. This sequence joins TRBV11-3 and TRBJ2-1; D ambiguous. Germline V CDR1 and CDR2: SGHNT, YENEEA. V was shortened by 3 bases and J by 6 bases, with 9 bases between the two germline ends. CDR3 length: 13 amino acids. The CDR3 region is CASSFGPSNEQFF. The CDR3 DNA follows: TGTGCCAGCAGCTTTGGGCCCAGCAATGAGCAGTTCTTC. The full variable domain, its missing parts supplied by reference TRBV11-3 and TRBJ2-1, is EAGVVQSPRYKIIEKKQPVAFWCNPISGHNTLYWYLQNLGQGPELLIRYENEEAVDDSQLPKDRFSAERLKGVDSTLKIQPAELGDSAVYLCASSFGPSNEQFFGPGTRLTVL.

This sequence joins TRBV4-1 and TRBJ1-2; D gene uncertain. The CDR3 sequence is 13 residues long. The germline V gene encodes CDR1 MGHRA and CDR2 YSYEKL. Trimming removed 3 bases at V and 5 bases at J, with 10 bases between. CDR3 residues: CASSQGEEYGYTF. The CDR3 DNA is TGCGCCAGCAGCCAGGGAGAGGAATATGGCTACACCTTC.

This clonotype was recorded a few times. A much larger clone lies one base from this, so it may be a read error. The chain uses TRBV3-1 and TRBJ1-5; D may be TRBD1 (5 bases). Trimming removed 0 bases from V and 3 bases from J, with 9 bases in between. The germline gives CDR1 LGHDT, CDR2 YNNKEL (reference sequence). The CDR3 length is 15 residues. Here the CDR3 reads CASSQDAGHNQPQHF. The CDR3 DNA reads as TGTGCCAGCAGCCAAGACGCAGGGCACAATCAGCCCCAGCATTTT.

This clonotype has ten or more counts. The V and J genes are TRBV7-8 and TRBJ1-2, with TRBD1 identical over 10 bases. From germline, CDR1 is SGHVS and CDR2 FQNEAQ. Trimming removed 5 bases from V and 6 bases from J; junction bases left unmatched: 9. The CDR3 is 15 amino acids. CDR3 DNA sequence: TGTGCCAGCAGCCCTAGGACAGGGGGAATCGATGGCTACACCTTC. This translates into CASSPRTGGIDGYTF.

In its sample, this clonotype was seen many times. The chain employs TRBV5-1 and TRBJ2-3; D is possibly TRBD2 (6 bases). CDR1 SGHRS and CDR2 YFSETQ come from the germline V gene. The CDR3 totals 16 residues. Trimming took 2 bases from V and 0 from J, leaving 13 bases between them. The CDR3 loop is CASSFGSGTSTDTQYF. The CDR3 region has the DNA TGCGCCAGCAGCTTTGGTAGCGGTACAAGCACAGATACGCAGTATTTT.